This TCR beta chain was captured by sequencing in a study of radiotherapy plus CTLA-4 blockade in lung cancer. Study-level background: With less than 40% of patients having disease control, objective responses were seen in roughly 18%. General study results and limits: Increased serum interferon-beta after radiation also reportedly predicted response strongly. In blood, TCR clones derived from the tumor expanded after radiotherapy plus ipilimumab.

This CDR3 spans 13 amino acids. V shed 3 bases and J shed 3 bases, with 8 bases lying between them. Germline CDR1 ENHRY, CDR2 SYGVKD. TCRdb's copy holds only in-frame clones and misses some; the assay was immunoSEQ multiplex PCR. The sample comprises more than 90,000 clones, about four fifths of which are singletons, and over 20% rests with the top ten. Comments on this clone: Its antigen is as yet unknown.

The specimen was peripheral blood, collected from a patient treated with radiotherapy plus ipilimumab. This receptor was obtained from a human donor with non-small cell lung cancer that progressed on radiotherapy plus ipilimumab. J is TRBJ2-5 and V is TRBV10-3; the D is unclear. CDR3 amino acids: CAISERQEETQYF. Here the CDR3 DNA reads TGTGCCATCAGTGAACGCCAAGAAGAGACCCAGTACTTC.